This section outlines one TCR beta chain sequence together with its context. As yet, its antigen is unknown. The study ran its PCR with 60 Vbeta and 13 Jbeta primers. Only in-frame clones appear in the TCRdb table, and some are missing; sequencing was by immunoSEQ multiplex PCR. This repertoire includes around 88,000 clones. Per the germline V gene, CDR1 is LGHNA and CDR2 is YSLEER. With 2 bases removed from V and 2 bases from J, the gap between germline ends came to 12 bases. The CDR3 extends over 15 amino acids. The record originates from a study of cytomegalovirus exposure and HLA in healthy donors. Study-wide results and caveats: In vitro work confirmed that three CMV-associated chains recognize CMV antigens.

The chain uses TRBV4-3 and TRBJ1-1; D not resolved. This receptor was taken from a girl between 5 and 17 years old in good health and CMV-seropositive. The source material was PBMCs. CDR3 loop: CASSQSGGGNTEAFF. The CDR3 DNA reads as TGCGCCAGCAGCCAAAGCGGAGGAGGAAACACTGAAGCTTTCTTT.